Described below is a single T cell receptor (beta chain) sequence and its context. The source of the sample is a study of blood T cell repertoires in COVID-19. Study-level information: T cells, B-cell-depleted T cells, or PBMCs supplied cDNA or gDNA.

Measured with immunoSEQ multiplex PCR; TCRdb has only the in-frame clones, and not every one. The profile shows roughly 200,000 clones, 86% of them singletons. The V gene's germline CDR1 is MNHEY and CDR2 SVGAGI. This CDR3 has 14 residues. Trimming stripped 0 bases from V and 4 bases from J, with 9 bases between. Sequencing input: PBMCs or T cells enriched from blood (not recorded which). V usage is TRBV6-5 and J usage is TRBJ1-1; D perhaps matches TRBD1 (5 bases). This TCR was sampled from a man aged 40-55 years with acute COVID-19. The chain's CDR3 is CASSYSGGGTEAFF. The CDR3 nucleotides are TGTGCCAGCAGTTACTCGGGGGGTGGCACTGAAGCTTTCTTT.